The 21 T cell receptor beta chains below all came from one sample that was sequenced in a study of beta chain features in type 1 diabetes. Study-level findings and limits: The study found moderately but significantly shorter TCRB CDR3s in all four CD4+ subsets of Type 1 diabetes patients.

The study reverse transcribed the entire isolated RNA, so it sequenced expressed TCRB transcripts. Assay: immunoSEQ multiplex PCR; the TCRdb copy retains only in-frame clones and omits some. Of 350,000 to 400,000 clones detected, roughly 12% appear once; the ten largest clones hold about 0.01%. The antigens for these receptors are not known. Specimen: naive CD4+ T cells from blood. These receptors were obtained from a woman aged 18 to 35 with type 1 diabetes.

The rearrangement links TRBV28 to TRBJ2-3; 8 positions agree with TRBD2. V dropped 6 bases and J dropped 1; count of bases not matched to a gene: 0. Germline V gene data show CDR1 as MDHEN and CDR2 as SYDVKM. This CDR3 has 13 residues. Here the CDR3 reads CASRREGTDTQYF. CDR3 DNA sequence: TGTGCCAGCAGGCGGGAGGGCACAGATACGCAGTATTTT.

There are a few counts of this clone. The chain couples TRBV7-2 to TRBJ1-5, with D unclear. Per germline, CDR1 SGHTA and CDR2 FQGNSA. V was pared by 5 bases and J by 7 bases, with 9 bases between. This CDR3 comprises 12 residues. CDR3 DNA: TGTGCCAGCAGCCTATTAAGCCAGCCCCAGCATTTT. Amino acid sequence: CASSLLSQPQHF.

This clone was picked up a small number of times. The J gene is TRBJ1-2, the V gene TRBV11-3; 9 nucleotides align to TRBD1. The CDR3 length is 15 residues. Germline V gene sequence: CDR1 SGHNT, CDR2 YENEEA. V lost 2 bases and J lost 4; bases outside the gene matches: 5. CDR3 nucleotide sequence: TGTGCCAGCAGCTTAACAGGGGGCATAGGCTATGGCTACACCTTC. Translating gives CASSLTGGIGYGYTF. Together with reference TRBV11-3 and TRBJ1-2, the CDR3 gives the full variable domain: EAGVVQSPRYKIIEKKQPVAFWCNPISGHNTLYWYLQNLGQGPELLIRYENEEAVDDSQLPKDRFSAERLKGVDSTLKIQPAELGDSAVYLCASSLTGGIGYGYTFGSGTRLTVV.

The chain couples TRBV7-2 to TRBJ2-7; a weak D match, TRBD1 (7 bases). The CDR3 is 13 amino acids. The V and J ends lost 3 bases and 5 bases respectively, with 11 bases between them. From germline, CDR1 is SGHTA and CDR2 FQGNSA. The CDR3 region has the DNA TGTGCCAGCAGCTTGGGACAGCGGGACGAGCAGTACTTC. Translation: CASSLGQRDEQYF. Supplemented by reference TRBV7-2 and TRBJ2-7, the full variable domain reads GAGVSQSPSNKVTEKGKDVELRCDPISGHTALYWYRQSLGQGLEFLIYFQGNSAPDKSGLPSDRFSAERTGGSVSTLTIQRTQQEDSAVYLCASSLGQRDEQYFGPGTRLTVT.

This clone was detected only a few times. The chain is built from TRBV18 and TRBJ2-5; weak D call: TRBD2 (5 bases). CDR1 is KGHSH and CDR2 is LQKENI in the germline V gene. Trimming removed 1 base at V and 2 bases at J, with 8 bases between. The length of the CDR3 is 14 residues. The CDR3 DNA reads TGTGCCAGCTCACCACGCTCGGGACAAGAGACCCAGTACTTC. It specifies CASSPRSGQETQYF.

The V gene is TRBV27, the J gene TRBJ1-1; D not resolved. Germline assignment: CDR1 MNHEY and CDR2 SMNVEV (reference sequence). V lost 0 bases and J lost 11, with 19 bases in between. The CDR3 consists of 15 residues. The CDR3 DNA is TGTGCCAGCAGTTTATCATTATCCCGCCGTAATGCGGCTTTCTTT. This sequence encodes CASSLSLSRRNAAFF.

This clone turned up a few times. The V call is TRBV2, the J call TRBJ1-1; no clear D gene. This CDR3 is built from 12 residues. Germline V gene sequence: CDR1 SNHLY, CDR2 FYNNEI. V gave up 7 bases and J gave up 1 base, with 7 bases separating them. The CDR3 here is CASTLSNTEAFF. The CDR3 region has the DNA TGTGCCAGCACTCTTTCGAACACTGAAGCTTTCTTT.

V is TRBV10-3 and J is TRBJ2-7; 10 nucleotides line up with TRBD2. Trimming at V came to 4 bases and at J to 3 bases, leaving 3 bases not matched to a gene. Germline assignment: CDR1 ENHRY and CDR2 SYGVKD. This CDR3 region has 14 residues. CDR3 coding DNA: TGTGCCATCAGTGGGGCTAGCGGGAGCTACGAGCAGTACTTC. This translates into CAISGASGSYEQYF.

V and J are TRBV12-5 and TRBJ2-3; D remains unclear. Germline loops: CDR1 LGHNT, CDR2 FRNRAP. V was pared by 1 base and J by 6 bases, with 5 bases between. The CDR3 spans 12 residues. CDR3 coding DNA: TGTGCTAGTGGTTTGGACGGGGATACGCAGTATTTT. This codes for CASGLDGDTQYF. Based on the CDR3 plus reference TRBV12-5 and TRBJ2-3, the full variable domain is DARVTQTPRHKVTEMGQEVTMRCQPILGHNTVFWYRQTMMQGLELLAYFRNRAPLDDSGMPKDRFSAEMPDATLATLKIQPSEPRDSAVYFCASGLDGDTQYFGPGTRLTVL.

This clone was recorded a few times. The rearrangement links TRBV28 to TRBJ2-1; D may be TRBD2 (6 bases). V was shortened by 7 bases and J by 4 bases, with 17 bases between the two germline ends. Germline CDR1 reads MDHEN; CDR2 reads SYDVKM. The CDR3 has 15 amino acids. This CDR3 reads CASISGGKSYNEQFF. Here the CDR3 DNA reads TGTGCCAGCATCTCGGGCGGGAAATCTTACAATGAGCAGTTCTTC.

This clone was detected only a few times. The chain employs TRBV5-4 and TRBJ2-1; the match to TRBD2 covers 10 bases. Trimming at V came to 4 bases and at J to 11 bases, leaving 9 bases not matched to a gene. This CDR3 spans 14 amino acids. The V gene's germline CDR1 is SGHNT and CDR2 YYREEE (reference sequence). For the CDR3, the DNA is TGTGCCAGCAGCGATCCTAGCGGGAGTGGGCAGCAGTTCTTC. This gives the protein CASSDPSGSGQQFF.

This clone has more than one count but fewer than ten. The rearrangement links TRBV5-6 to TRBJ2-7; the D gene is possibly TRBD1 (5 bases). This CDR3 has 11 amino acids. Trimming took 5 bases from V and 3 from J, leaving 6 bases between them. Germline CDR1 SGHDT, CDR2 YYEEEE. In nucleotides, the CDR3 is TGTGCCAGCAGTCAGGGCTACGAGCAGTACTTC. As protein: CASSQGYEQYF.

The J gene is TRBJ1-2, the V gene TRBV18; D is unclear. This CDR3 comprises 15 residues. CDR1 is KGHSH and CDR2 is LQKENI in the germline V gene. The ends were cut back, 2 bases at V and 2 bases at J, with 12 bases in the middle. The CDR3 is CASSPIILGNYGYTF. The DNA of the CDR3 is TGTGCCAGCTCACCAATCATCCTCGGGAACTATGGCTACACCTTC.

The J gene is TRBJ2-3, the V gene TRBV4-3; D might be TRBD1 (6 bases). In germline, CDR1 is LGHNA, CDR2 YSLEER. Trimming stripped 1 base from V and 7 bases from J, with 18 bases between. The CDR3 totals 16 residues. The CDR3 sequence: CASSQGTAISSYTQYF. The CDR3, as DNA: TGCGCCAGCAGCCAAGGGACAGCCATTTCAAGTTATACGCAGTATTTT.

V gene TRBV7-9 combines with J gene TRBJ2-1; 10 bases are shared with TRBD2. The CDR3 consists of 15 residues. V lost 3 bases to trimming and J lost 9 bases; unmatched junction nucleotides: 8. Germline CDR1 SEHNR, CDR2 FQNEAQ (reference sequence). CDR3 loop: CASSFLAGVSVEQFF. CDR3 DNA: TGTGCCAGCAGCTTCCTAGCGGGAGTATCTGTTGAGCAGTTCTTC.

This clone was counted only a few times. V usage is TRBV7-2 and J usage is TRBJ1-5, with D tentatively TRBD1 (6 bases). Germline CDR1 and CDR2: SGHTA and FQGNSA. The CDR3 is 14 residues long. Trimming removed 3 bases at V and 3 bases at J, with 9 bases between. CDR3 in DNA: TGTGCCAGCAGCTTTCAGGGGCTCAATCAGCCCCAGCATTTT. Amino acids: CASSFQGLNQPQHF.

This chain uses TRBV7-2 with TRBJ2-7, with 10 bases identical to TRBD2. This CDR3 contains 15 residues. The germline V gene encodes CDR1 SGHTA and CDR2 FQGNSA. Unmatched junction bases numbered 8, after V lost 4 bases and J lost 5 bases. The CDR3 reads CASSSRAGGPNEQYF. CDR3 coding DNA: TGTGCCAGCAGCTCTAGAGCGGGAGGGCCCAACGAGCAGTACTTC.

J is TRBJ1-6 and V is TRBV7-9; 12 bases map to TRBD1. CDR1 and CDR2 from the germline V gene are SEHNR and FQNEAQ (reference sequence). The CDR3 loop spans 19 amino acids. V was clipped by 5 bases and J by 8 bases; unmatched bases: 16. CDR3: CASSAGAGQGAGRDSPLHF. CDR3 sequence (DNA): TGTGCCAGCAGCGCGGGTGCGGGACAGGGGGCCGGTAGGGATTCACCCCTCCACTTT.

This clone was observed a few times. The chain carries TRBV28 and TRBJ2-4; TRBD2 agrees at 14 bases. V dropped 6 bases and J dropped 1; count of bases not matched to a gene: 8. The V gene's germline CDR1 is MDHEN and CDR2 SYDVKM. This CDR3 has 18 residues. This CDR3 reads CASRSSGLAGAAKNIQYF. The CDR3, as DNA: TGTGCCAGCAGAAGCTCGGGACTAGCGGGAGCCGCCAAAAACATTCAGTACTTC.

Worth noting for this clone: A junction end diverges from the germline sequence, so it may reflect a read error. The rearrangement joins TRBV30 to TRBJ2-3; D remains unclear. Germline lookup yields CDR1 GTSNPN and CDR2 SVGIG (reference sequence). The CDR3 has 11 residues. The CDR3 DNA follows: TGTACCTGGAGTCGCGCAGATACGCAGTATTTT. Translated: CTWSRADTQYF.

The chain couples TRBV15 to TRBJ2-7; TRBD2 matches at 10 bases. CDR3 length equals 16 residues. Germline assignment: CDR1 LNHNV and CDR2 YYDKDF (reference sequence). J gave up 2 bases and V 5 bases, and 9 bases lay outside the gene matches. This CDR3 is CATSSEIAGGPYEQYF. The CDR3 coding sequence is TGTGCCACCAGCTCTGAGATAGCGGGAGGCCCCTACGAGCAGTACTTC.